What follows are 31 T cell receptor beta chains derived from one specimen sequenced in a study of beta chain features in type 1 diabetes. Antigen specificity for these receptors is unknown. Every bit of the isolated RNA underwent reverse transcription, so sequencing read expressed TCRB transcripts. Profiled with immunoSEQ multiplex PCR; TCRdb holds only in-frame clones, not every one. The profile shows 120,000 or so clones, approximately 15% of them singletons. Findings and limits, study-wide: Moderate but significant shortening of TCRB CDR3s was recorded in all four CD4+ subsets from Type 1 diabetes patients.

Sample: central memory CD4+ T cells from blood. The receptors here all came from a man in his late teens or twenties with type 1 diabetes.

This clone was recorded a few times. This chain links TRBV30 with TRBJ2-5; 14 bases are shared with TRBD2. CDR3 size: 17 residues. V was clipped by 3 bases and J by 0 bases; unmatched bases: 6. The germline V gene encodes CDR1 GTSNPN and CDR2 SVGIG (reference sequence). CDR3: CAWRGLAGVTYQETQYF. CDR3 sequence (DNA): TGTGCCTGGAGGGGACTAGCGGGGGTGACGTACCAAGAGACCCAGTACTTC.

This clone was counted only a few times. The chain has TRBV18 and TRBJ2-5; 8 bases match TRBD1. V gave up 1 base and J gave up 3 bases; unmatched junction bases: 7. Germline values: CDR1 KGHSH, CDR2 LQKENI. The CDR3 loop spans 16 amino acids. The CDR3 is CASSPRTGTGKETQYF. CDR3 DNA: TGTGCCAGCTCACCACGTACCGGGACAGGAAAAGAGACCCAGTACTTC.

Only one count was recorded for this clone. The chain uses TRBV27 and TRBJ2-4, with D unclear. From germline, CDR1 is MNHEY and CDR2 SMNVEV (reference sequence). V lost 2 bases, J lost 0 bases, and 8 bases lay in between. The CDR3 loop spans 15 amino acids. The CDR3: CASSLLGIAKNIQYF. In DNA, the CDR3 is TGTGCCAGCAGTTTACTGGGTATAGCCAAAAACATTCAGTACTTC.

The CDR3 loop reads CASSSGRPGAADTQYF. CDR3 sequence (DNA): TGTGCCAGCAGCTCCGGACGACCCGGGGCGGCAGATACGCAGTATTTT. The chain combines TRBV7-2 with TRBJ2-3, with D perhaps being TRBD1 or TRBD2 (5 bases each). CDR3 length equals 16 residues. CDR1 is SGHTA, CDR2 FQGNSA, per germline. V lost 4 bases to trimming and J lost 4 bases, with 18 bases between them. Supplemented by reference TRBV7-2 and TRBJ2-3, the full variable domain reads GAGVSQSPSNKVTEKGKDVELRCDPISGHTALYWYRQSLGQGLEFLIYFQGNSAPDKSGLPSDRFSAERTGGSVSTLTIQRTQQEDSAVYLCASSSGRPGAADTQYFGPGTRLTVL.

This clone turned up a few times. The rearrangement joins TRBV18 to TRBJ1-3; D is perhaps TRBD1 (6 bases). The ends were cut back, 3 bases at V and 0 bases at J, with 12 bases in the middle. The CDR3 is 16 residues long. Germline CDR1 and CDR2: KGHSH and LQKENI. The CDR3 nucleotides are TGTGCCAGCTCACCGGTGGACAGTTCCTCTGGAAACACCATATATTTT. Protein sequence: CASSPVDSSSGNTIYF.

This chain links TRBV7-2 with TRBJ2-3; tentative D call: TRBD2 (5 bases). CDR1 is SGHTA, CDR2 FQGNSA, per germline. This CDR3 contains 14 residues. V was pared by 1 base and J by 7 bases, with 12 bases between. The CDR3 is CASSLGSSSNTQYF. In nucleotides, the CDR3 is TGTGCCAGCAGCTTAGGGTCTAGCTCAAATACGCAGTATTTT.

This clone was detected a few times. The chain is built from TRBV7-3 and TRBJ2-5; 12 nucleotides align to TRBD1. V lost 3 bases and J lost 7; bases outside the gene matches: 6. The CDR3 totals 15 residues. Germline assignment: CDR1 SGHTA and CDR2 FQGTGA. The CDR3 coding sequence is TGTGCCAGCAGCTTGGGACAGGGGGCACACGGGACCCAGTACTTC. Protein sequence: CASSLGQGAHGTQYF. The full variable domain, completed using reference TRBV7-3 and TRBJ2-5, is GAGVSQTPSNKVTEKGKYVELRCDPISGHTALYWYRQSLGQGPEFLIYFQGTGAADDSGLPNDRFFAVRPEGSVSTLKIQRTERGDSAVYLCASSLGQGAHGTQYFGPGTRLLVL.

Only a few counts were recorded for this clone. A single base separates this from a much larger clone, so it may be a read error. The chain uses TRBV11-3 and TRBJ2-1; 7 bases are shared with TRBD2. The CDR3 length is 18 residues. V was clipped by 0 bases and J by 0 bases; unmatched bases: 8. CDR1 SGHNT and CDR2 YENEEA come from the germline V gene. CDR3: CASSLDHGGTGSYNEQFF. The CDR3 DNA reads as TGTGCCAGCAGCTTAGATCACGGGGGGACGGGCTCCTACAATGAGCAGTTCTTC.

The genes are TRBV4-1 and TRBJ2-1, with D uncertain. V lost 1 base and J lost 0, with 13 bases in between. Per germline, CDR1 MGHRA and CDR2 YSYEKL. The CDR3 sequence is 17 residues long. CDR3 amino acids: CASSQVNSRRSYNEQFF. The CDR3 nucleotides read TGCGCCAGCAGCCAAGTAAATAGCCGACGCTCCTACAATGAGCAGTTCTTC.

The rearrangement links TRBV5-4 to TRBJ2-7; 7 positions agree with TRBD1. Germline V CDR1 and CDR2: SGHNT, YYREEE (reference sequence). J was trimmed by 6 bases and V by 4 bases; bases with no gene match: 19. The length of the CDR3 is 17 residues. The CDR3 nucleotides read TGTGCCAGCAGCCTGGACCCAACCGGGACAGAGGGCTCCGAGCAGTACTTC. As protein: CASSLDPTGTEGSEQYF.

This rearrangement joins TRBV7-8 to TRBJ1-6; D is perhaps TRBD1 (5 bases). V lost 8 bases and J 8 bases, leaving 16 bases between the germline ends. CDR3 length: 14 residues. The germline V gene encodes CDR1 SGHVS and CDR2 FQNEAQ. The CDR3 sequence is CASGPVGVDSPLHF. In DNA, the CDR3 is TGTGCCAGCGGCCCGGTAGGGGTGGATTCACCCCTCCACTTT.

The J gene is TRBJ1-6, the V gene TRBV7-2; D remains ambiguous. CDR1 is SGHTA and CDR2 is FQGNSA in the germline V gene. This CDR3 region has 13 residues. Trimming took off 4 bases at V and 6 bases at J, with 7 bases between the two ends. The CDR3 DNA follows: TGTGCCAGCAGCTCCGGCTTTAATTCACCCCTCCACTTT. Protein product: CASSSGFNSPLHF.

The chain joins TRBV5-1 to TRBJ2-5; maybe TRBD1 (5 bases). Trimming left V 0 bases short and J 4 bases short, with 16 bases between. The CDR3 has 16 amino acids. Germline V CDR1 and CDR2: SGHRS, YFSETQ. This CDR3 reads CASSLAADTAGETQYF. Here the CDR3 DNA reads TGCGCCAGCAGCTTGGCCGCGGACACGGCCGGAGAGACCCAGTACTTC. Combining the CDR3 with reference TRBV5-1 and TRBJ2-5 gives the whole variable domain KAGVTQTPRYLIKTRGQQVTLSCSPISGHRSVSWYQQTPGQGLQFLFEYFSETQRNKGNFPGRFSGRQFSNSRSEMNVSTLELGDSALYLCASSLAADTAGETQYFGPGTRLLVL.

This clone turned up a few times. The chain couples TRBV11-2 to TRBJ2-1; TRBD2 aligns across 9 bases. CDR3 length: 16 amino acids. The ends lost 6 bases at V and 4 bases at J; junction bases unmatched: 10. Germline V gene data show CDR1 as SGHAT and CDR2 as FQNNGV. The CDR3 region is CASRYRLAGIYNEQFF. Here the CDR3 DNA reads TGTGCCAGCAGATATCGCCTAGCGGGAATTTACAATGAGCAGTTCTTC.

This clone was detected a few times. The chain combines TRBV29-1 with TRBJ2-7; D may be TRBD1 (6 bases). V dropped 7 bases and J dropped 1 base, with 14 bases sitting between them. The V gene's germline CDR1 is SQVTM and CDR2 ANQGSEA. The CDR3 totals 13 residues. In DNA form, the CDR3 reads TGCAGCGCCGCGACAGGCGCATCCTACGAGCAGTACTTC. Translated: CSAATGASYEQYF.

The sample holds a few counts of this clone. The chain combines TRBV28 with TRBJ2-1; D gene ambiguous. The ends were cut back, 2 bases at V and 7 bases at J, with 3 bases in the middle. The CDR3 covers 11 residues. From germline, CDR1 is MDHEN and CDR2 SYDVKM. The chain's CDR3 is CASSLKNEQFF. The DNA of the CDR3 is TGTGCCAGCAGTTTAAAGAATGAGCAGTTCTTC.

V and J are TRBV6-5 and TRBJ2-7; D is ambiguous. Germline loops: CDR1 MNHEY, CDR2 SVGAGI. The length of the CDR3 is 13 residues. Trimming stripped 6 bases from V and 5 bases from J, with 14 bases between. Written as DNA, the CDR3 is TGTGCCAGCAGCCTACCCCATTCCGACGAGCAGTACTTC. It encodes CASSLPHSDEQYF.

The chain links TRBV21-1 to TRBJ2-7. TRBV21-1 is a listed pseudogene. The CDR3 is 16 amino acids. In DNA form, the CDR3 reads TGTGCCAGCAGCAAGCAAGACGGCCTAAGATTCTACGAGCAGTACTTC. This codes for CASSKQDGLRFYEQYF.

This clone has a count of ten or more. The same CDR3 is also encoded by other DNA sequences in this sample. The chain employs TRBV6-6 and TRBJ1-4, with 9 nucleotides matching TRBD1. The CDR3 has 13 amino acids. Germline V gives CDR1 MNHNY, CDR2 SVGAGI (reference sequence). Unmatched junction bases numbered 1, after V lost 3 bases and J lost 8 bases. The CDR3, as DNA: TGTGCCAGCAGTTATGGGACAGGGGAAAAACTGTTTTTT. Residues: CASSYGTGEKLFF.

The chain combines TRBV29-1 with TRBJ2-7; TRBD1 agrees at 11 bases. Losses at the gene ends were 7 bases for V and 4 bases for J; bases not matched to a gene: 3. Germline loops: CDR1 SQVTM, CDR2 ANQGSEA. This CDR3 comprises 12 residues. The CDR3 protein is CSGGQGEYEQYF. CDR3 DNA: TGCAGCGGGGGACAGGGGGAGTACGAGCAGTACTTC.

Only a few counts were recorded for this clone. V gene TRBV13 combines with J gene TRBJ1-5, with D unresolved. Germline values: CDR1 PRHDT, CDR2 FYEKMQ (reference sequence). V lost 4 bases and J 1 base, leaving 14 bases between the germline ends. The CDR3 consists of 16 residues. CDR3: CASSSGLLGSNQPQHF. DNA of the CDR3: TGTGCCAGCAGCTCGGGGTTATTGGGGAGCAATCAGCCCCAGCATTTT.

A few counts support this clone. The chain joins TRBV2 to TRBJ2-6, with D perhaps matching TRBD2 (6 bases). This CDR3 comprises 15 residues. Germline loops: CDR1 SNHLY, CDR2 FYNNEI. Trimming cost V 8 bases and J 0 bases, with 11 bases left between them. The CDR3 loop reads CASPEGSSGANVLTF. CDR3 sequence (DNA): TGTGCCAGCCCGGAGGGCAGCTCTGGGGCCAACGTCCTGACTTTC.

The rearrangement joins TRBV2 to TRBJ2-3; D remains unclear. The CDR3 contains 14 residues. V was shortened by 8 bases and J by 6 bases, with 18 bases between the two germline ends. Germline V gene lookup returns CDR1 SNHLY and CDR2 FYNNEI. For the CDR3, the DNA is TGTGCCAGCGGAAAGATCACCGCGGAGGATACGCAGTATTTT. It specifies CASGKITAEDTQYF.

This clone turned up a few times. J is TRBJ2-7 and V is TRBV9; 10 bases match TRBD2. The CDR3 consists of 15 residues. Trimming cost V 0 bases and J 3 bases; bases outside gene matches: 3. The germline V gene encodes CDR1 SGDLS and CDR2 YYNGEE. The CDR3 DNA reads TGTGCCAGCAGCGTAGCTGGACTAGCGGACTACGAGCAGTACTTC. Amino acids: CASSVAGLADYEQYF.

The rearrangement uses TRBV30 and TRBJ2-7; no firm D call. This CDR3 has 16 amino acids. In germline, CDR1 is GTSNPN, CDR2 SVGIG (reference sequence). The V and J ends lost 0 bases and 3 bases respectively, with 18 bases between them. The CDR3 here is CAWSVYRSGRNYEQYF. DNA for the CDR3: TGTGCCTGGAGTGTTTATAGGAGTGGCAGAAACTACGAGCAGTACTTC.

This clone was observed many times. J is TRBJ2-1 and V is TRBV29-1; 7 nucleotides match TRBD2. CDR1 is SQVTM, CDR2 ANQGSEA, per germline. The CDR3 loop spans 12 amino acids. The ends lost 4 bases at V and 7 bases at J; junction bases unmatched: 4. The CDR3 region has the DNA TGCAGCGTTGGGCGGGAGCGGAATGAGCAGTTCTTC. Protein: CSVGRERNEQFF.

This sequence joins TRBV5-6 and TRBJ1-2; D is uncertain. The ends were cut back, 4 bases at V and 5 bases at J, with 9 bases in the middle. The CDR3 is made up of 12 amino acids. Looked up from germline, CDR1 is SGHDT and CDR2 is YYEEEE. The DNA of the CDR3 is TGTGCCAGCAGCGAAGGCCTGTATGGCTACACCTTC. Translating gives CASSEGLYGYTF.

This clone was counted only a few times. The chain employs TRBV30 and TRBJ1-5, with D unclear. The V and J ends lost 5 bases and 9 bases respectively, with 11 bases between them. There are 11 residues in the CDR3. The V gene's germline CDR1 is GTSNPN and CDR2 SVGIG (reference sequence). CDR3 protein: CAWGPTSPQHF. DNA for the CDR3: TGTGCCTGGGGTCCGACATCGCCCCAGCATTTT. The full variable domain, rest sourced from reference TRBV30 and TRBJ1-5, is SQTIHQWPATLVQPVGSPLSLECTVEGTSNPNLYWYRQAAGRGLQLLFYSVGIGQISSEVPQNLSASRPQDRQFILSSKKLLLSDSGFYLCAWGPTSPQHFGDGTRLSIL.

The chain joins TRBV5-1 to TRBJ1-5, with D hard to call. The CDR3 loop spans 14 amino acids. Germline-derived CDR1 and CDR2 are SGHRS and YFSETQ. V was cut by 0 bases and J by 2 bases, with 6 bases left in between. CDR3 region: CASSLASGNQPQHF. CDR3 coding DNA: TGCGCCAGCAGCTTGGCTTCCGGCAATCAGCCCCAGCATTTT.

In this sample, this clone turned up a few times. This rearrangement joins TRBV30 to TRBJ1-5; D remains unclear. Germline assignment: CDR1 GTSNPN and CDR2 SVGIG (reference sequence). This CDR3 has 16 amino acids. Trimming pared 2 bases from V and 0 bases from J, leaving 14 bases between. For the CDR3, the DNA is TGTGCCTGGAGTTCCGGGGAGGATTATAGCAATCAGCCCCAGCATTTT. This sequence encodes CAWSSGEDYSNQPQHF.

The chain joins TRBV7-2 to TRBJ1-2; no clear D gene. CDR3 length: 15 residues. Germline V gene sequence: CDR1 SGHTA, CDR2 FQGNSA. V was shortened by 0 bases and J by 4 bases, with 12 bases between the two germline ends. The CDR3 loop reads CASSLASSTGYGYTF. CDR3 nucleotides: TGTGCCAGCAGCTTAGCGTCTTCTACTGGCTATGGCTACACCTTC.